Shown below are 5 T cell receptor beta chains from a single sample sequenced in a study of cytomegalovirus exposure and HLA in healthy donors. 13 Jbeta primers and 60 Vbeta primers were used for the PCR. Assay used: immunoSEQ multiplex PCR; TCRdb lists only in-frame clones, some missing. The sample includes 150,000 to 200,000 clones, more than 75% of them seen just once. The sequenced sample was PBMCs. The receptors here all came from a woman aged 45-59 years in good health and CMV-seropositive.

This chain uses TRBV11-2 with TRBJ2-1; the D is unclear. This CDR3 has 17 residues. The V end was cut by 5 bases, the J end by 0 bases, with 17 bases between. Germline V gene data show CDR1 as SGHAT and CDR2 as FQNNGV. The CDR3 DNA follows: TGTGCCAGCAGCCCGAGGTTGGTCGAGAGCTCCTACAATGAGCAGTTCTTC. It specifies CASSPRLVESSYNEQFF.

The gene calls are TRBV27 and TRBJ2-1, with a weak D call TRBD1 (6 bases). V was pared by 1 base and J by 5 bases, with 9 bases between. CDR3 length: 14 amino acids. The V gene's germline CDR1 is MNHEY and CDR2 SMNVEV (reference sequence). This CDR3 reads CASSLFGTHNEQFF. DNA of the CDR3: TGTGCCAGCAGTTTATTCGGGACACACAATGAGCAGTTCTTC.

This chain links TRBV19 with TRBJ2-3; no definite D call. V lost 4 bases, J lost 6 bases, and 8 bases lay in between. The CDR3 length is 12 residues. The V gene's germline CDR1 is LNHDA and CDR2 SQIVND (reference sequence). In DNA, the CDR3 is TGTGCCAGTAGTAGATGGCGGGATACGCAGTATTTT. Translating it yields CASSRWRDTQYF.

The chain links TRBV5-1 to TRBJ2-1, with a weak D call TRBD2 (6 bases). Germline assignment: CDR1 SGHRS and CDR2 YFSETQ. Deletions cut 4 bases from V and 5 bases from J, with 13 bases between. This CDR3 comprises 14 residues. The CDR3 here is CASSGGMGHNEQFF. The CDR3 nucleotides are TGCGCCAGCAGCGGGGGGATGGGGCACAATGAGCAGTTCTTC.

The J gene is TRBJ2-5, the V gene TRBV27, with D maybe TRBD2 (5 bases). V dropped 5 bases and J dropped 5 bases, with 12 bases sitting between them. CDR1 MNHEY and CDR2 SMNVEV come from the germline V gene (reference sequence). This CDR3 has 13 amino acids. CDR3 region: CASSPRGGETQYF. The CDR3 DNA is TGTGCCAGCAGTCCTCGGGGTGGGGAGACCCAGTACTTC.